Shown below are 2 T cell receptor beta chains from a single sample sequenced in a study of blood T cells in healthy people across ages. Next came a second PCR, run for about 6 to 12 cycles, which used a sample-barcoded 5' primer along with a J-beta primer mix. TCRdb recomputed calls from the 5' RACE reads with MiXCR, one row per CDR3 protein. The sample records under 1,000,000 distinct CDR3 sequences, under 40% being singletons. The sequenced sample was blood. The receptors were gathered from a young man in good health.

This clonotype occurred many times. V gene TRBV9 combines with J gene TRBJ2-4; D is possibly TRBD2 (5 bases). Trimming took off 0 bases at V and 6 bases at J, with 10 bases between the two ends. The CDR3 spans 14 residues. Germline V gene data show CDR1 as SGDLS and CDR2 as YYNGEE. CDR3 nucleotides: TGTGCCAGCAGCGTAGCGGGGTCGGGAAACATTCAGTACTTC. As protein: CASSVAGSGNIQYF.

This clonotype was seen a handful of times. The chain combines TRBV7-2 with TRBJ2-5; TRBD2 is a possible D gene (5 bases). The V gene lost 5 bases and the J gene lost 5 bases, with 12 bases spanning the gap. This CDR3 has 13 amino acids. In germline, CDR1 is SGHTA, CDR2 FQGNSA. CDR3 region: CASSPQTGETQYF. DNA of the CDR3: TGTGCCAGCAGCCCTCAGACGGGGGAGACCCAGTACTTC.